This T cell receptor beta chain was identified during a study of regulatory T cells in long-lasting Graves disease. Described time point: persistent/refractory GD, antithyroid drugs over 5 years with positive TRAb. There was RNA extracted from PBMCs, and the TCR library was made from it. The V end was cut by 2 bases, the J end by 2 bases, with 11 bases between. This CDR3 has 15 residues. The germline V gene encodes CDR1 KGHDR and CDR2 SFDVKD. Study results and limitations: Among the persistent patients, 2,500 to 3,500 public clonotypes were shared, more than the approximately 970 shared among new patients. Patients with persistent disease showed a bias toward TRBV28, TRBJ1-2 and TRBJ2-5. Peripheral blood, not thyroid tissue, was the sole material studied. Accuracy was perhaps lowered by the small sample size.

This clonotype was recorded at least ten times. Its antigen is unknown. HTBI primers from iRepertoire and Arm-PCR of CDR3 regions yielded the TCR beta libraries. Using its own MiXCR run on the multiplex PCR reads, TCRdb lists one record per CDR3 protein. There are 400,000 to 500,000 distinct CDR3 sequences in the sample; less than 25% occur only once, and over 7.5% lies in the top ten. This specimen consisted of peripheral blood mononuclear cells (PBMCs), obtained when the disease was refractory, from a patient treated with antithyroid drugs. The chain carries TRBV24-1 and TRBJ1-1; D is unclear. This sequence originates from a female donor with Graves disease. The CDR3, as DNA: TGTGCCACCAGTGATTCCGTGGGCTACAACACTGAAGCTTTCTTT. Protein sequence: CATSDSVGYNTEAFF.